Listed here are 20 T cell receptor beta chains from one sample, sequenced in a study of a mutant IDH1 vaccine in newly diagnosed glioma. Only in-frame clones appear in the TCRdb table, and some are missing; sequencing was by immunoSEQ multiplex PCR. Of about 34,000 clones in the sample, 80% were seen once. As for time point: baseline, week 1 (first vaccination visit). Noted treatment: pre-vaccination baseline after standard-of-care therapy. The sample was peripheral blood mononuclear cells (PBMCs), taken from a glioma patient treated with radiotherapy, temozolomide or both. The source is a man aged 50-59 years with glioma. Some clones in this sample may be carry-over from other donors' samples.

This chain links TRBV19 with TRBJ1-2; D remains ambiguous. The CDR3 runs to 15 residues. V lost 1 base and J lost 3, with 12 bases in between. Germline V gives CDR1 LNHDA, CDR2 SQIVND (reference sequence). CDR3 residues: CASSIARGSDYGYTF. DNA for the CDR3: TGTGCCAGTAGTATAGCGCGGGGATCGGACTATGGCTACACCTTC. Full variable domain (rest looked up from reference TRBV19 and TRBJ1-2): DGGITQSPKYLFRKEGQNVTLSCEQNLNHDAMYWYRQDPGQGLRLIYYSQIVNDFQKGDIAEGYSVSREKKESFPLTVTSAQKNPTAFYLCASSIARGSDYGYTFGSGTRLTVV.

The rearrangement joins TRBV5-6 to TRBJ1-1, with a tentative D call TRBD1 (5 bases). CDR1 is SGHDT, CDR2 YYEEEE, per germline. Trimming stripped 3 bases from V and 1 base from J, with 7 bases between. This CDR3 comprises 13 residues. In DNA form, the CDR3 reads TGTGCCAGCAGCTCGGACACGAACACTGAAGCTTTCTTT. Its translation is CASSSDTNTEAFF.

The CDR3 region is CAWGRGQGPEIYGYTF. The CDR3 nucleotides are TGTGCCTGGGGAAGAGGACAGGGCCCTGAGATCTATGGCTACACCTTC. The chain employs TRBV30 and TRBJ1-2; 8 bases are a match to TRBD1. The CDR3 contains 16 residues. Germline assignment: CDR1 GTSNPN and CDR2 SVGIG (reference sequence). V shed 5 bases and J 4 bases; nucleotides not matched to a gene: 15.

This sequence joins TRBV4-2 and TRBJ2-2; TRBD2 agrees at 7 bases. CDR3 length equals 15 residues. Germline V gives CDR1 LGHNA, CDR2 YNFKEQ. V lost 3 bases, J lost 3 bases, and 4 bases stayed unmatched. The CDR3 DNA is TGTGCCAGCAGCCACCTAGCGGATGACACCGGGGAGCTGTTTTTT. Translation: CASSHLADDTGELFF.

The chain couples TRBV6-5 to TRBJ2-2, with TRBD1 as a possible D gene (5 bases). Germline V gives CDR1 MNHEY, CDR2 SVGAGI. Trimming stripped 7 bases from V and 4 bases from J, with 13 bases between. This CDR3 has 14 amino acids. This CDR3 reads CASKGVVGTGELFF. In DNA, the CDR3 is TGTGCCAGCAAAGGGGTTGTCGGCACCGGGGAGCTGTTTTTT.

The chain combines TRBV2 with TRBJ1-5; D is uncertain. Trimming removed 3 bases from V and 3 bases from J, with 6 bases in between. Germline-derived CDR1 and CDR2 are SNHLY and FYNNEI. This CDR3 is built from 13 residues. The CDR3 region is CASSDDTNQPQHF. CDR3 nucleotides: TGTGCCAGCAGTGATGACACCAATCAGCCCCAGCATTTT. Drawing the rest from reference TRBV2 and TRBJ1-5, the complete variable domain is EPEVTQTPSHQVTQMGQEVILRCVPISNHLYFYWYRQILGQKVEFLVSFYNNEISEKSEIFDDQFSVERPDGSNFTLKIRSTKLEDSAMYFCASSDDTNQPQHFGDGTRLSIL.

The count of this clone is one. The V call is TRBV10-3, the J call TRBJ2-7; D ambiguous. CDR1 is ENHRY, CDR2 SYGVKD, per germline. With 4 bases removed from V and 4 bases from J, the gap between germline ends came to 8 bases. The length of the CDR3 is 12 residues. CDR3: CAISASRYEQYF. In nucleotides, the CDR3 is TGTGCCATCAGTGCCTCGAGGTACGAGCAGTACTTC.

The chain uses TRBV15 and TRBJ2-7; 9 bases map to TRBD1. Germline CDR1 LNHNV, CDR2 YYDKDF (reference sequence). The CDR3 has 19 amino acids. Trimming took 2 bases from V and 0 from J; bases not matched to a gene: 14. Here the CDR3 reads CATSRSPEQGARASYEQYF. CDR3 in DNA: TGTGCCACCAGCAGATCTCCGGAACAGGGGGCACGGGCCTCCTACGAGCAGTACTTC.

The gene calls are TRBV30 and TRBJ1-6, with 8 nucleotides matching TRBD1. Germline V gives CDR1 GTSNPN, CDR2 SVGIG (reference sequence). V dropped 7 bases and J dropped 6; count of bases not matched to a gene: 8. The CDR3 runs to 14 residues. The CDR3 here is CASLTGGINSPLHF. The CDR3 DNA sequence: TGTGCCTCTTTAACAGGGGGAATTAATTCACCCCTCCACTTT. The variable domain in full, with the rest retrieved from reference TRBV30 and TRBJ1-6, is SQTIHQWPATLVQPVGSPLSLECTVEGTSNPNLYWYRQAAGRGLQLLFYSVGIGQISSEVPQNLSASRPQDRQFILSSKKLLLSDSGFYLCASLTGGINSPLHFGNGTRLTVT.

The CDR3 is CASSGGTPHEQYF. The DNA for the CDR3 is TGTGCCAGCAGTGGGGGCACTCCCCACGAGCAGTACTTC. The rearrangement uses TRBV25-1 and TRBJ2-7; tentatively, D is TRBD1 (5 bases). V lost 4 bases, J lost 5 bases, and 12 bases lay in between. Germline lookup yields CDR1 MGHDK and CDR2 SYGVNS. The CDR3 runs 13 residues.

This clone is judged medium-sized. The rearrangement joins TRBV5-6 to TRBJ1-1; D gene uncertain. Trimming took off 4 bases at V and 5 bases at J, with 18 bases between the two ends. The CDR3 totals 15 residues. The germline V gene encodes CDR1 SGHDT and CDR2 YYEEEE. CDR3 sequence reads: CASSPLGSLSTEAFF. Here the CDR3 DNA reads TGTGCCAGCAGCCCTCTCGGGAGCCTAAGTACTGAAGCTTTCTTT. The full variable domain, with the rest looked up from reference TRBV5-6 and TRBJ1-1, is DAGVTQSPTHLIKTRGQQVTLRCSPKSGHDTVSWYQQALGQGPQFIFQYYEEEERQRGNFPDRFSGHQFPNYSSELNVNALLLGDSALYLCASSPLGSLSTEAFFGQGTRLTVV.

V usage is TRBV5-8 and J usage is TRBJ1-4; D might be TRBD1 (6 bases). V was pared by 1 base and J by 6 bases, with 16 bases between. The CDR3 totals 16 residues. The germline CDR1 and CDR2 sequences are SGHTS and YDEGEE. The CDR3 DNA reads TGTGCCAGCAGCTTGATCCCCCTAAGGGGGTATGAAAAACTGTTTTTT. Translated: CASSLIPLRGYEKLFF. Complete variable domain (other parts from reference TRBV5-8 and TRBJ1-4): EAGVTQSPTHLIKTRGQQATLRCSPISGHTSVYWYQQALGLGLQFLLWYDEGEERNRGNFPPRFSGRQFPNYSSELNVNALELEDSALYLCASSLIPLRGYEKLFFGSGTQLSVL.

Turning to this clone: Germline and junction disagree at one end, which may indicate a read error. This chain joins TRBV6-5 and TRBJ1-1, with D possibly being TRBD1 (5 bases). The germline V gene has CDR1 MNHEY and CDR2 SVGAGI. The CDR3 is 14 residues long. This chain's CDR3 is CASSYYDRDGESFF. In DNA form, the CDR3 reads TGTGCCAGCAGCTACTACGACCGGGACGGTGAATCTTTCTTT.

The genes are TRBV6-5 and TRBJ2-7; 7 bases match TRBD2. Germline V gives CDR1 MNHEY, CDR2 SVGAGI. The CDR3 is made up of 15 amino acids. V shed 6 bases and J 3 bases; nucleotides not matched to a gene: 11. The CDR3 reads CASRTGTTLLYEQYF. DNA of the CDR3: TGTGCCAGCAGGACCGGGACTACGCTTCTCTACGAGCAGTACTTC.

This clone was picked up a small number of times. The chain links TRBV7-9 to TRBJ2-5; D is unclear. Trimming stripped 1 base from V and 5 bases from J, with 8 bases between. The CDR3 extends over 13 amino acids. CDR1 SEHNR and CDR2 FQNEAQ come from the germline V gene (reference sequence). The DNA of the CDR3 is TGTGCCAGCAGCTTAGAGGAGCACGAGACCCAGTACTTC. Translating gives CASSLEEHETQYF.

The rearrangement joins TRBV6-4 to TRBJ2-2; a weak D match, TRBD1 (5 bases). V lost 3 bases, J lost 8 bases, and 13 bases lay in between. In germline, CDR1 is MRHNA, CDR2 SNTAGT. The CDR3 has 14 amino acids. CDR3 sequence reads: CASSEWRQSGELFF. DNA for the CDR3: TGTGCCAGCAGTGAGTGGAGACAGTCGGGGGAGCTGTTTTTT.

This clone was counted once. The rearrangement uses TRBV5-6 and TRBJ2-3; tentatively, D is TRBD1 (6 bases). This CDR3 has 14 amino acids. With 1 base removed from V and 2 bases from J, the gap between germline ends came to 8 bases. Per the germline V gene, CDR1 is SGHDT and CDR2 is YYEEEE. For the CDR3, the DNA is TGTGCCAGCAGCTTGTGGACAGACACAGATACGCAGTATTTT. Its translation is CASSLWTDTDTQYF.

This chain uses TRBV19 with TRBJ2-2; no clear D. CDR1 is LNHDA, CDR2 SQIVND, per germline (reference sequence). V lost 3 bases and J 7 bases, leaving 9 bases between the germline ends. This CDR3 spans 13 amino acids. CDR3 sequence: CASSISAIGELFF. In nucleotides, the CDR3 is TGTGCCAGTAGTATCTCTGCGATCGGGGAGCTGTTTTTT.

The V and J genes are TRBV13 and TRBJ2-7, with 11 positions matching TRBD2. CDR3 length: 18 amino acids. The J segment lost 0 bases and the V segment lost 5 bases, leaving 12 bases of the junction unmatched. Germline V gives CDR1 PRHDT, CDR2 FYEKMQ (reference sequence). CDR3 in DNA: TGTGCCAGCAGCCCCTGGACTAGCGGGCCCCAAAGCTCCTACGAGCAGTACTTC. It yields the protein CASSPWTSGPQSSYEQYF. Full variable domain (outside the CDR3, taken from reference TRBV13 and TRBJ2-7): AAGVIQSPRHLIKEKRETATLKCYPIPRHDTVYWYQQGPGQDPQFLISFYEKMQSDKGSIPDRFSAQQFSDYHSELNMSSLELGDSALYFCASSPWTSGPQSSYEQYFGPGTRLTVT.

The chain links TRBV27 to TRBJ1-1; 7 bases match TRBD1. Germline V gene sequence: CDR1 MNHEY, CDR2 SMNVEV (reference sequence). With 6 bases clipped from V and 9 bases from J, the junction kept 13 bases outside the gene matches. This CDR3 has 14 amino acids. In DNA form, the CDR3 reads TGTGCCAGCAGCCGCGCAGGGGGTGGGGCTCAAGCTTTCTTT. Its protein product is CASSRAGGGAQAFF.